The clone carrying this T cell receptor beta chain was counted between two and nine times. Its antigen is not known. This sample stems from a study of T cell repertoires in cytomegalovirus infection. Study in general: Both CMV infection and a matching HLA type were indicated by public TCR beta signatures. Findings and caveats of the study: CMV-specific TCR beta clonotypes restricted by HLA-C dominated the ex vivo response. Summed frequency of public TCR beta families distinguished CMV carriers with the relevant HLA.

The trim removed 0 bases at V and 14 bases at J, leaving 10 bases unmatched. The germline V gene encodes CDR1 GTSNPN and CDR2 SVGIG (reference sequence). The CDR3 is made up of 13 amino acids. MiXCR, applied by TCRdb to the reads, yields one record per CDR3 protein. The repertoire has more than 650,000 distinct CDR3 sequences, approximately 34% of them found once; the top ten carry around 2.6%. Input material: PBMCs. This clonotype was obtained from a human donor in good health (CMV status not recorded). Some clones in this sample may be carry-over from other donors' samples. The genes are TRBV30 and TRBJ2-3, with 8 bases aligning to TRBD1. CDR3 sequence reads: CAWSVTPGQGWYF. The CDR3 coding sequence is TGTGCCTGGAGTGTAACCCCCGGACAGGGTTGGTATTTT.